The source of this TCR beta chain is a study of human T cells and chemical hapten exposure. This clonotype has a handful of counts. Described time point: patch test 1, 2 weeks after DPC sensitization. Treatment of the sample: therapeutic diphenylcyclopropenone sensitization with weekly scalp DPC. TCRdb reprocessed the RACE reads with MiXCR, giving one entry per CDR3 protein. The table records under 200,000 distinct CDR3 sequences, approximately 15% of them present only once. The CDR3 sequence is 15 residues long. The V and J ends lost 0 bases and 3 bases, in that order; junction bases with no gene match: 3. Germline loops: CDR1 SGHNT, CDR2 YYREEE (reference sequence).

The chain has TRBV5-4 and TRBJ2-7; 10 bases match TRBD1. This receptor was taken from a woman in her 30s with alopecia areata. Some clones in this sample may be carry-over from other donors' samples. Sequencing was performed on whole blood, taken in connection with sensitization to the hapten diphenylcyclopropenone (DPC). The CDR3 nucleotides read TGTGCCAGCAGCTTGGGAGGACAGGGGGGCTACGAGCAGTACTTC. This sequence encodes CASSLGGQGGYEQYF.